The T cell receptor beta chain described here comes from a study of T cells in localized non-small cell lung cancer. The CDR3 totals 15 residues. V lost 3 bases to trimming and J lost 0 bases, with 12 bases between them. Germline CDR1 SGHDT, CDR2 YYEEEE. TCRdb's copy holds only in-frame clones and misses some; the assay was immunoSEQ multiplex PCR. Here the sample spans tens of thousands of clones, around 82% being singletons. The sample here was peripheral blood, taken before any cancer treatment. This chain links TRBV5-6 with TRBJ1-2; perhaps TRBD1 as D (5 bases). This sequence was found in a male donor at least 60 years old with stage II squamous cell lung carcinoma. The CDR3 reads CASSSKWGTNYGYTF. In DNA, the CDR3 is TGTGCCAGCAGCTCAAAGTGGGGGACTAACTATGGCTACACCTTC.